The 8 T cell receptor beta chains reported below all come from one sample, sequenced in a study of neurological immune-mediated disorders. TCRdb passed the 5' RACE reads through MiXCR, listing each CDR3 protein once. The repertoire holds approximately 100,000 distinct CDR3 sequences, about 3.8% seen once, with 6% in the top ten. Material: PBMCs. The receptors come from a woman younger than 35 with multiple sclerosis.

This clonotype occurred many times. The CDR3 loop is CASTQEGPNTEAFF. The CDR3 DNA reads as TGTGCCAGCACCCAGGAGGGTCCCAACACTGAAGCTTTCTTT. This chain joins TRBV3-1 and TRBJ1-1; D gene ambiguous. The CDR3 is made up of 14 amino acids. Trimming left V 7 bases short and J 2 bases short, with 14 bases between. Per the germline V gene, CDR1 is LGHDT and CDR2 is YNNKEL (reference sequence).

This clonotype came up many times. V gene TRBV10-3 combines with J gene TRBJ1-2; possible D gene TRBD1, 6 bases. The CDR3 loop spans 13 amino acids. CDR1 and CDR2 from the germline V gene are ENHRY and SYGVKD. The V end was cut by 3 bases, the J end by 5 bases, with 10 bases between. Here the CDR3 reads CAISEGQGYGYTF. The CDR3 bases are TGTGCCATCAGTGAAGGTCAGGGGTATGGCTACACCTTC.

CDR3 in amino acids: CASSQDEGYNQPQHF. The DNA for the CDR3 is TGTGCCAGCAGCCAAGACGAAGGGTACAATCAGCCCCAGCATTTT. The gene calls are TRBV4-2 and TRBJ1-5, with D unresolved. The CDR3 runs 15 residues. CDR1 is LGHNA and CDR2 is YNFKEQ in the germline V gene. Trimming cost V 0 bases and J 3 bases, with 9 bases left between them.

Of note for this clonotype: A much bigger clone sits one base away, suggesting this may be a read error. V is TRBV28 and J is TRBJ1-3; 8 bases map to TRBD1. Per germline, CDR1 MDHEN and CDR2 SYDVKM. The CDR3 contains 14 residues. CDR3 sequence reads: CASSWTGNGKTIYF. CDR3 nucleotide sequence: TGTGCCAGCAGTTGGACAGGGAATGGAAAAACCATATATTTT.

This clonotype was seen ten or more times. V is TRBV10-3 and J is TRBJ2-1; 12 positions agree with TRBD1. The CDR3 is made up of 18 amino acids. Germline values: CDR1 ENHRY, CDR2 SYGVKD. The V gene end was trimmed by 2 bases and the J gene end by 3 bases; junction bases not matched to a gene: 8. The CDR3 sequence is CAISERDRGPSLYNEQFF. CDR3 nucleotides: TGTGCCATCAGTGAGAGGGACAGGGGGCCCTCCCTCTACAATGAGCAGTTCTTC.

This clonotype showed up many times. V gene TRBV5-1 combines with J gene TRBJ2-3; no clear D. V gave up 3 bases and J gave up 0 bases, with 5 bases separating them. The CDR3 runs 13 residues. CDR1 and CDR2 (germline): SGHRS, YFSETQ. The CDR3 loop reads CASSSVSTDTQYF. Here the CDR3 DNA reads TGCGCCAGCAGCTCGGTTAGCACAGATACGCAGTATTTT. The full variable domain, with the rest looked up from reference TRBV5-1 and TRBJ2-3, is KAGVTQTPRYLIKTRGQQVTLSCSPISGHRSVSWYQQTPGQGLQFLFEYFSETQRNKGNFPGRFSGRQFSNSRSEMNVSTLELGDSALYLCASSSVSTDTQYFGPGTRLTVL.

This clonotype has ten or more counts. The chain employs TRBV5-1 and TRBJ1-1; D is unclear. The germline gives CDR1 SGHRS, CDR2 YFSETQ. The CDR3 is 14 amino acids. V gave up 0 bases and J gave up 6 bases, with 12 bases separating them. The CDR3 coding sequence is TGCGCCAGCAGCTTGGATGTGGGTGGGGCTGAAGCTTTCTTT. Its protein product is CASSLDVGGAEAFF.

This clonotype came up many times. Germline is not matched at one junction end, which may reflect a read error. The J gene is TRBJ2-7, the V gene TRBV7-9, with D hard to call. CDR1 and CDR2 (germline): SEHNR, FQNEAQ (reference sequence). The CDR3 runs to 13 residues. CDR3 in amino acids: CASSRGDGSRSSF. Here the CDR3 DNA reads TGTGCCAGCAGTCGTGGCGACGGAAGCAGGTCAAGCTTC. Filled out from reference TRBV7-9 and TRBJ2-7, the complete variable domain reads DTGVSQNPRHKITKRGQNVTFRCDPISEHNRLYWYRQTLGQGPEFLTYFQNEAQLEKSRLLSDRFSAERPKGSFSTLEIQRTEQGDSAMYLCASSRGDGSRSSFGPGTRLTVT.